Given below is one TCR beta chain in context. The antigen is undetermined. The CDR3 sequence is 15 residues long. CDR1 MNHEY and CDR2 SMNVEV come from the germline V gene (reference sequence). The ends were cut back, 5 bases at V and 3 bases at J, with 11 bases in the middle. The data originate from a study of radiotherapy plus CTLA-4 blockade in lung cancer. Study results and caveats: Clones of tumor-derived TCRs expanded in blood after radiotherapy plus ipilimumab. Response was reportedly best predicted by early blood T cell clone dynamics, with interferon-beta.

Sequencing used immunoSEQ multiplex PCR; TCRdb keeps in-frame clones, though not all of them. Here the sample spans tens of thousands of clones, about two thirds being singletons. The study treated chemo-refractory metastatic non-small-cell lung cancer patients with focal radiation plus ipilimumab CTLA-4 blockade. The chain joins TRBV27 to TRBJ2-6, with D perhaps TRBD1 (6 bases). The TCR sequence derives from a human donor with non-small cell lung cancer that progressed on radiotherapy plus ipilimumab. Here the sequenced sample was peripheral blood, taken from a patient treated with radiotherapy plus ipilimumab. The CDR3 DNA is TGTGCCAGCAGTACGACAGGTTTTGGGGCCAACGTCCTGACTTTC. It is translated as CASSTTGFGANVLTF.